This entry features one T cell receptor beta chain sequence. Per the germline V gene, CDR1 is MNHNS and CDR2 is SASEGT. V trimming: 3 bases; J trimming: 4 bases; junction bases outside the gene matches: 2. CDR3 length equals 13 residues. The data were taken from a study of control samples from healthy donors and cancer patients. The protocol was immunoSEQ multiplex PCR, while the TCRdb copy is restricted to in-frame clones and leaves out a portion. The sample shows about 95,000 clones, around four fifths of them seen only once. The specimen was blood. The source is a man between 25 and 39 years old in good health. The chain uses TRBV6-1 and TRBJ1-2; 7 bases line up with TRBD1. The CDR3 nucleotides read TGTGCCAGCAGTGAGACAGGGATCTATGGCTACACCTTC. Amino acids: CASSETGIYGYTF.